The 8 T cell receptor beta chains below all came from one sample that was sequenced in a study of blood T cell repertoires in COVID-19. Clones were sequenced by immunoSEQ multiplex PCR, and TCRdb holds only the in-frame ones, with some missing. The table lists 100,000 to 150,000 clones, around nine tenths of them singletons. Sequencing used peripheral blood. These receptors all come from a man between 45 and 60 years old with COVID-19, enrolled during active disease.

The CDR3 is CAISPLYEQYF. As DNA, the CDR3 is TGTGCCATCAGCCCCCTGTACGAGCAGTACTTC. The V call is TRBV10-3, the J call TRBJ2-7; D remains unclear. With 6 bases removed from V and 4 bases from J, the gap between germline ends came to 7 bases. Germline V gene sequence: CDR1 ENHRY, CDR2 SYGVKD. The CDR3 loop spans 11 amino acids.

V is TRBV30 and J is TRBJ1-1; tentatively, D is TRBD1 (5 bases). Deletions cut 0 bases from V and 7 bases from J, with 12 bases between. The CDR3 covers 13 residues. From germline, CDR1 is GTSNPN and CDR2 SVGIG (reference sequence). CDR3 coding DNA: TGTGCCTGGAGTGTACAGGTTAGCGGTGAAGCTTTCTTT. Its protein is CAWSVQVSGEAFF. Filled out from reference TRBV30 and TRBJ1-1, the complete variable domain reads SQTIHQWPATLVQPVGSPLSLECTVEGTSNPNLYWYRQAAGRGLQLLFYSVGIGQISSEVPQNLSASRPQDRQFILSSKKLLLSDSGFYLCAWSVQVSGEAFFGQGTRLTVV.

V is TRBV6-6 and J is TRBJ1-1, with 8 bases matching TRBD1. Germline V gene sequence: CDR1 MNHNY, CDR2 SVGAGI (reference sequence). This CDR3 is built from 15 residues. The junction had 2 bases not matched to a gene; V was cut back by 1 base and J by 1 base. The CDR3 sequence: CASSYFGQGNTEAFF. The CDR3 DNA reads TGTGCCAGCAGTTACTTCGGACAGGGGAACACTGAAGCTTTCTTT.

The chain has TRBV3-1 (or the pseudogene TRBV3-2) and TRBJ2-5; 7 nucleotides align to TRBD1. V was pared by 1 base and J by 3 bases, with 5 bases of the junction left unmatched. In germline, CDR1 is LGHDT, CDR2 YNNKEL (reference sequence). The CDR3 has 15 amino acids. CDR3 nucleotide sequence: TGTGCCAGCAGCCAAGTTACAGGGGTTAAAGAGACCCAGTACTTC. Translation: CASSQVTGVKETQYF.

This chain links TRBV18 with TRBJ1-2, with D maybe TRBD1 (6 bases). Trimming took off 3 bases at V and 8 bases at J, with 16 bases between the two ends. CDR1 and CDR2 (germline): KGHSH, LQKENI. There are 14 residues in the CDR3. The CDR3 sequence is CASSPRDNEGGYTF. CDR3 sequence (DNA): TGTGCCAGCTCACCTCGGGACAACGAAGGAGGCTACACCTTC.

The chain employs TRBV5-4 and TRBJ2-7, with 7 bases aligning to TRBD2. With V trimmed by 1 base and J by 6 bases, 7 bases remained unmatched. CDR1 and CDR2 (germline): SGHNT, YYREEE (reference sequence). This CDR3 is 14 amino acids long. CDR3 amino acids: CASSLSGGGVEQYV. DNA of the CDR3: TGTGCCAGCAGCTTGTCGGGGGGAGGGGTCGAGCAGTACGTC.

V gene TRBV20-1 combines with J gene TRBJ2-1, with D uncertain. In germline, CDR1 is DFQATT, CDR2 SNEGSKA (reference sequence). This CDR3 comprises 12 residues. Trimming took off 3 bases at V and 5 bases at J, with 8 bases between the two ends. The CDR3: CSASGGHNEQFF. CDR3 sequence (DNA): TGCAGTGCTAGTGGCGGTCACAATGAGCAGTTCTTC.

The V and J genes are TRBV27 and TRBJ2-7; 11 nucleotides agree with TRBD1. Looked up from germline, CDR1 is MNHEY and CDR2 is SMNVEV (reference sequence). The CDR3 runs to 14 residues. Trimming at V came to 5 bases and at J to 2 bases, leaving 2 bases not matched to a gene. The chain's CDR3 is CASSRDRGAYEQYF. As DNA, the CDR3 is TGTGCCAGCAGTCGGGACAGGGGGGCCTACGAGCAGTACTTC.